These 11 T cell receptor beta chains were all obtained from the same sample, sequenced in a study of shared clonotypes between healthy human individuals. Method: immunoSEQ multiplex PCR; TCRdb's copy keeps in-frame clones and lacks some. The sample gives about 990,000 clones, 75% to 85% of which show up once; 0.5% to 0.65% is in the top ten. Sequencing was done on a sample of memory CD4+ T cells from PBMCs. Subset reported: CD45RA-negative fraction. The receptor source for this set is a man between 18 and 35 years old in good health. Some clones in this sample may be carry-over from other donors' samples.

This clone was detected ten times or more. V and J are TRBV10-3 and TRBJ1-1; D is perhaps TRBD1 (5 bases). The CDR3 sequence is 15 residues long. V lost 4 bases and J lost 0, with 12 bases in between. Germline assignment: CDR1 ENHRY and CDR2 SYGVKD. The CDR3 here is CAISGSPGLNTEAFF. The CDR3 DNA reads TGTGCCATCAGTGGCTCGCCAGGGTTGAACACTGAAGCTTTCTTT.

This clone was detected only once. A much larger clone differs from this one at a single base, so this may be a read error. The V and J genes are TRBV7-2 and TRBJ2-3; D ambiguous. Germline CDR1 SGHTA, CDR2 FQGNSA. V gave up 1 base and J gave up 2 bases, with 7 bases separating them. This CDR3 has 14 residues. The CDR3 DNA reads TGTGCCAGCAGCTTAGATGGCCACACAGATACGCAGTATTTT. The encoded protein is CASSLDGHTDTQYF. Full variable domain (rest looked up from reference TRBV7-2 and TRBJ2-3): GAGVSQSPSNKVTEKGKDVELRCDPISGHTALYWYRQSLGQGLEFLIYFQGNSAPDKSGLPSDRFSAERTGGSVSTLTIQRTQQEDSAVYLCASSLDGHTDTQYFGPGTRLTVL.

The chain joins TRBV5-1 to TRBJ2-7; 8 bases map to TRBD1. Germline V CDR1 and CDR2: SGHRS, YFSETQ. The CDR3 consists of 15 residues. V shed 6 bases, J shed 3 bases, and the junction held 11 bases outside the gene matches. CDR3 coding DNA: TGCGCCAGCACCACCAAGACAGGGGCAATCTACGAGCAGTACTTC. Its protein product is CASTTKTGAIYEQYF.

The chain links TRBV5-1 to TRBJ2-2; the D gene is possibly TRBD1 (6 bases). Germline V gene lookup returns CDR1 SGHRS and CDR2 YFSETQ. V lost 0 bases, J lost 3 bases, and 15 bases lay in between. This CDR3 is 17 amino acids long. DNA for the CDR3: TGCGCCAGCAGCTTGGTCCCGCAGGGGACCTACACCGGGGAGCTGTTTTTT. Its translation is CASSLVPQGTYTGELFF.

V usage is TRBV4-2 and J usage is TRBJ1-2; tentative D call: TRBD1 (6 bases). Germline CDR1 and CDR2: LGHNA and YNFKEQ. Trimming took 0 bases from V and 10 from J, leaving 21 bases between them. The CDR3 length is 16 residues. The CDR3 reads CASSQDGATQGIDYTF. CDR3 in DNA: TGTGCCAGCAGCCAAGATGGAGCGACCCAGGGGATAGACTACACCTTC.

The chain carries TRBV28 and TRBJ2-7; D uncertain. Trimming removed 6 bases from V and 4 bases from J, with 19 bases in between. The CDR3 covers 15 residues. The V gene's germline CDR1 is MDHEN and CDR2 SYDVKM. The CDR3 here is CASRRTVGTSYEQYF. In DNA, the CDR3 is TGTGCCAGCAGGAGAACAGTGGGAACATCTTACGAGCAGTACTTC.

This chain connects TRBV9 to TRBJ2-5; 9 nucleotides agree with TRBD2. V lost 0 bases to trimming and J lost 2 bases; unmatched junction nucleotides: 5. The V gene's germline CDR1 is SGDLS and CDR2 YYNGEE. The CDR3 is 16 amino acids. CDR3 region: CASSVGLAGIQETQYF. CDR3 in DNA: TGTGCCAGCAGCGTAGGGCTAGCGGGGATTCAAGAGACCCAGTACTTC.

The rearrangement links TRBV5-1 to TRBJ2-7; 10 bases are a match to TRBD2. With V trimmed by 9 bases and J by 3 bases, 9 bases remained unmatched. Germline V lookup: CDR1 SGHRS, CDR2 YFSETQ. The CDR3 spans 14 residues. CDR3 residues: CATASGRAVYEQYF. The CDR3 nucleotides are TGCGCCACCGCGAGCGGGAGGGCCGTCTACGAGCAGTACTTC. The full variable domain, rest sourced from reference TRBV5-1 and TRBJ2-7, is KAGVTQTPRYLIKTRGQQVTLSCSPISGHRSVSWYQQTPGQGLQFLFEYFSETQRNKGNFPGRFSGRQFSNSRSEMNVSTLELGDSALYLCATASGRAVYEQYFGPGTRLTVT.

This clone was seen a single time. The genes are TRBV7-3 and TRBJ2-2, with TRBD1 as a possible D gene (6 bases). The CDR3 runs to 16 residues. Between the trimmed V and J ends, which lost 5 bases and 7 bases, there was a span of 20 bases. Germline CDR1 reads SGHTA; CDR2 reads FQGTGA. CDR3 DNA sequence: TGTGCCAGCAGCCCCTTTATGTCGACAGGAATCGGGGAGCTGTTTTTT. Protein sequence: CASSPFMSTGIGELFF.

This clone was seen once. The chain carries TRBV6-6 and TRBJ2-7, with 11 bases identical to TRBD2. After removal of 0 bases from V and 5 bases from J, the junction contained 6 bases not matched to a gene. Per the germline V gene, CDR1 is MNHNY and CDR2 is SVGAGI (reference sequence). The CDR3 extends over 16 amino acids. The CDR3 DNA follows: TGTGCCAGCAGTTACTCTACTAGCGGGAGAGCCGACGAGCAGTACTTC. Amino acid sequence: CASSYSTSGRADEQYF.

The CDR3 region has the DNA TGTGCCAGCAGCGCGGCGGTGGGGGCCGGGGAGCTGTTTTTT. Protein sequence: CASSAAVGAGELFF. The rearrangement uses TRBV11-3 and TRBJ2-2; either TRBD1 or TRBD2 may fit D (5 bases each). CDR3 length: 14 residues. With 5 bases removed from V and 6 bases from J, the gap between germline ends came to 13 bases. Germline CDR1 and CDR2: SGHNT and YENEEA.